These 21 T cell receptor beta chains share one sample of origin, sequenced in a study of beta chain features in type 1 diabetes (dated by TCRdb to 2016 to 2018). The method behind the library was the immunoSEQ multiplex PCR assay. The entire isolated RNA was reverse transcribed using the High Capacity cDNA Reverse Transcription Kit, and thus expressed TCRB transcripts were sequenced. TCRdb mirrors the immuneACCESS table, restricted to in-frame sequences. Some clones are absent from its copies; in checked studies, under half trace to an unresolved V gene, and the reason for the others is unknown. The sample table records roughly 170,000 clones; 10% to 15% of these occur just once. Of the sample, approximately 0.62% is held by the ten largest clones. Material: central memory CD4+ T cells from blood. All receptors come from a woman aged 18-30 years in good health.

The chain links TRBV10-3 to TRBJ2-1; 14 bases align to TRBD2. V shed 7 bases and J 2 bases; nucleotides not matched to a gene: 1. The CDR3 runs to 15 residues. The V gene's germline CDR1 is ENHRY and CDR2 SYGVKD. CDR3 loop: CAIKGLAGAYNEQFF. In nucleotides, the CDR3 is TGTGCCATCAAGGGACTAGCGGGGGCCTACAATGAGCAGTTCTTC.

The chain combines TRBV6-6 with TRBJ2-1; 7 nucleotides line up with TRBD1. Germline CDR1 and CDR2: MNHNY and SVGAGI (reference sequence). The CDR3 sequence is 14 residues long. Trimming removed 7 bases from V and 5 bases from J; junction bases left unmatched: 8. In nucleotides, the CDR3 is TGTGCCAGCACCCGCCCGACAGGGAACAATGAGCAGTTCTTC. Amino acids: CASTRPTGNNEQFF.

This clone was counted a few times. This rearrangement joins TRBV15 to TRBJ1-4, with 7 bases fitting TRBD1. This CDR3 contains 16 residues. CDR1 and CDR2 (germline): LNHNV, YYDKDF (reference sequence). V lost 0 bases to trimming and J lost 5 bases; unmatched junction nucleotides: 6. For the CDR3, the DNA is TGTGCCACCAGCAGAGATAAGGCGACAGGGAATGAAAAACTGTTTTTT. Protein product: CATSRDKATGNEKLFF.

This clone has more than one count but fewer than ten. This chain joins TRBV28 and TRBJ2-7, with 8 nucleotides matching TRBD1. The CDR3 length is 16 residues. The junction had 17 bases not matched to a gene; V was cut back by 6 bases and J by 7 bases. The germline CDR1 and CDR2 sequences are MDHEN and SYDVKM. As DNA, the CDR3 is TGTGCCAGCAGCCCTACGGGCCAGGGGGCGCGAAATGAGCAGTACTTC. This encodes CASSPTGQGARNEQYF.

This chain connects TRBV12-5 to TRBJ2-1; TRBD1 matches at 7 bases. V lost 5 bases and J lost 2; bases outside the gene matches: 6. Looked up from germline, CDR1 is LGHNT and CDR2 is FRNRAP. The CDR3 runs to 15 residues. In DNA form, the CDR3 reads TGTGCTAGTGGTCGACAGGGCAGGACCTACAATGAGCAGTTCTTC. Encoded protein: CASGRQGRTYNEQFF.

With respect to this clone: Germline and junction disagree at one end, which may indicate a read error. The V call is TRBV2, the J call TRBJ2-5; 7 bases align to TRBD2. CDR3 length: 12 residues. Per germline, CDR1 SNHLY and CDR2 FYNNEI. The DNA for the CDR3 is TGTGCCAGCAGTGTCATTGGGACTACATCGCACTTC. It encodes CASSVIGTTSHF.

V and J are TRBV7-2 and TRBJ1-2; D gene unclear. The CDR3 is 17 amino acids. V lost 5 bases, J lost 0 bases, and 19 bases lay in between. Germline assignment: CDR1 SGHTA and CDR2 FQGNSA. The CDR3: CASSRVVGSAPNYGYTF. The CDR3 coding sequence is TGTGCCAGCAGCCGCGTTGTCGGGTCGGCGCCTAACTATGGCTACACCTTC.

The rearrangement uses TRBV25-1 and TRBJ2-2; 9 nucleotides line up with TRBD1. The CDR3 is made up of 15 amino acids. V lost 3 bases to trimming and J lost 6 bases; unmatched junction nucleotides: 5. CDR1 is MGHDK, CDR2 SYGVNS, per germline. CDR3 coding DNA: TGTGCCAGCAGTGAGGACAGGGGCGTCGCCGGGGAGCTGTTTTTT. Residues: CASSEDRGVAGELFF.

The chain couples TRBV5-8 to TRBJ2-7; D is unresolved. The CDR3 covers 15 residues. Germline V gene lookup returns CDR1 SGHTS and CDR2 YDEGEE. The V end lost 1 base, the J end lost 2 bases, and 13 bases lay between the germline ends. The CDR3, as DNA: TGTGCCAGCAGCTTGCAGGCCGGCAACGCCTACGAGCAGTACTTC. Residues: CASSLQAGNAYEQYF.

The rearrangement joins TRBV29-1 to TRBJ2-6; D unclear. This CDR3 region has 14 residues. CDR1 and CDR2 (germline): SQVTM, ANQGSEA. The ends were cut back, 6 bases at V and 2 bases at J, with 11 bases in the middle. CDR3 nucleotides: TGCAGCGTACAACAGAACGCTGGGGCCAACGTCCTGACTTTC. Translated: CSVQQNAGANVLTF.

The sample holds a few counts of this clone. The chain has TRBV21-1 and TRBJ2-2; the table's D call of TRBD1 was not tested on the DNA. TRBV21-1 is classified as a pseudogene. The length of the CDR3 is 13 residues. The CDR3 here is CASSKAGTGELFF. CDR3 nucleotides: TGTGCCAGCAGCAAGGCAGGGACCGGGGAGCTGTTTTTT.

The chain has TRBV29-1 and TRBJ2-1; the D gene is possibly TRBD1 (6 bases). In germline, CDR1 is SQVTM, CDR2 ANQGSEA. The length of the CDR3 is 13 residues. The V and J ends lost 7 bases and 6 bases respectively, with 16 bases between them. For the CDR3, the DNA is TGCAGCGCCACAGACAGGACCCCCAATGAGCAGTTCTTC. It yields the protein CSATDRTPNEQFF.

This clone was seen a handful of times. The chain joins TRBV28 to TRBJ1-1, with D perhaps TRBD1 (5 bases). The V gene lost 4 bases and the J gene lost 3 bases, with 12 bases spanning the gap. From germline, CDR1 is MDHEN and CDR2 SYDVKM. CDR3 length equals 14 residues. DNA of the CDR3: TGTGCCAGCAGTTCAGCGGGGGGTCACACTGAAGCTTTCTTT. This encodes CASSSAGGHTEAFF.

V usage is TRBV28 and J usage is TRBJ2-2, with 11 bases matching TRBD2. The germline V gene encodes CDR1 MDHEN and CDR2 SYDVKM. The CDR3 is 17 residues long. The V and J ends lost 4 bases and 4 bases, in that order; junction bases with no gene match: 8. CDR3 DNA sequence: TGTGCCAGCAGTTCTCAACTAGCGGGAGACGTCACCGGGGAGCTGTTTTTT. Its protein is CASSSQLAGDVTGELFF.

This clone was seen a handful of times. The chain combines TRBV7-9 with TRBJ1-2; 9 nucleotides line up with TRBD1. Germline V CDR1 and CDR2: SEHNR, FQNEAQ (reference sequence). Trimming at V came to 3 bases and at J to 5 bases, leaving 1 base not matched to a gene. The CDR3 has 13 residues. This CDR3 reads CASSLDRGYGYTF. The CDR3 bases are TGTGCCAGCAGCTTGGACAGGGGATATGGCTACACCTTC.

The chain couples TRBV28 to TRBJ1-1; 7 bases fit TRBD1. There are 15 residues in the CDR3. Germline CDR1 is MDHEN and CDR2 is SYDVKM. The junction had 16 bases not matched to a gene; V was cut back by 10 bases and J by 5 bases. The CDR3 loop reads CATREQGRLRTEAFF. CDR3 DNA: TGTGCCACTCGAGAACAGGGGCGATTAAGGACTGAAGCTTTCTTT.

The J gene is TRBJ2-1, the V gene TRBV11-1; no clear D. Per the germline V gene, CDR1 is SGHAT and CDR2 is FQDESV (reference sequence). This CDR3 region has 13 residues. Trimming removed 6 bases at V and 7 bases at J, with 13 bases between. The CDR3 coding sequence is TGTGCCAGCAGTAGCCACCCCAAAAATGAGCAGTTCTTC. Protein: CASSSHPKNEQFF.

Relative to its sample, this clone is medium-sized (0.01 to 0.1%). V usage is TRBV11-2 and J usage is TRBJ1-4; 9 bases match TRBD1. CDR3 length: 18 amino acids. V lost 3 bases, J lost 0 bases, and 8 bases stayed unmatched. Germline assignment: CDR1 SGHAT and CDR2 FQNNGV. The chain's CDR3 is CASSFRDRAWATNEKLFF. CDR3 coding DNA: TGTGCCAGCAGCTTCCGGGACAGGGCTTGGGCAACTAATGAAAAACTGTTTTTT.

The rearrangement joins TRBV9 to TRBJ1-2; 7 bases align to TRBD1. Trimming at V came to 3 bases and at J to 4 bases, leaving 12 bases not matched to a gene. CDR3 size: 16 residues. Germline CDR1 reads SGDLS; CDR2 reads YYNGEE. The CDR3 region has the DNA TGTGCCAGCAGCGCTGACGCCGGGACAGCAGGCTATGGCTACACCTTC. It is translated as CASSADAGTAGYGYTF.

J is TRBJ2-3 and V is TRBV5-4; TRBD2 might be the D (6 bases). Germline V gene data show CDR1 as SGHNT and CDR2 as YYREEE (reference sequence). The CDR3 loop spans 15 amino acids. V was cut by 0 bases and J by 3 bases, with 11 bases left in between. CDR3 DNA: TGTGCCAGCAGCTTGGACGGGAGATTTACAGATACGCAGTATTTT. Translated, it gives CASSLDGRFTDTQYF.

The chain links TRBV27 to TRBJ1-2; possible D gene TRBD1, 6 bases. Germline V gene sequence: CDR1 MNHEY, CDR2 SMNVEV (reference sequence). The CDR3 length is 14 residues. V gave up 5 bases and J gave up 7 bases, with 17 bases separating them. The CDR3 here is CASSKQGTGGGYTF. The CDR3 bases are TGTGCCAGCAGTAAACAGGGCACGGGTGGTGGCTACACCTTC.